The present TCR beta chain was sequenced within a study of cytomegalovirus exposure and HLA in healthy donors. For the study at large: Earlier findings included more than 95 million unique TCR beta sequences obtained from some 180 million T cells. Regarding the study as a whole: One later analysis reportedly identified an Asian-associated ancestry cluster that showed fewer N-insertions than the roughly 600-donor mean. Later work associated approximately 17,000 TCR beta sequences with HLA alleles at 0.05 false discovery rate.

About this clone: Its matching antigen is unknown. The junction differs from germline at one of its ends, possibly a read error.

The PCR was carried out with 60 Vbeta primers and 13 Jbeta primers. Sequencing was performed with immunoSEQ multiplex PCR; in TCRdb, only in-frame clones are kept and a portion is missing. Altogether 95,000 to 130,000 clones are present, around 81% being singletons, with the ten largest covering 3% to 5%. The sequence was collected from a woman in her twenties or thirties in good health and CMV-seronegative. Sequencing was done on a sample of PBMCs.

The CDR3 is CASSPDRVGTDAQYF. Here the CDR3 DNA reads TGTGCCAGTAGTCCTGACAGGGTCGGAACAGATGCGCAGTATTTT. The rearrangement uses TRBV19 and TRBJ2-3; 7 bases fit TRBD1. This CDR3 is 15 amino acids long. The germline V gene has CDR1 LNHDA and CDR2 SQIVND (reference sequence). Using reference TRBV19 and TRBJ2-3 for the parts outside the CDR3, the full variable domain is DGGITQSPKYLFRKEGQNVTLSCEQNLNHDAMYWYRQDPGQGLRLIYYSQIVNDFQKGDIAEGYSVSREKKESFPLTVTSAQKNPTAFYLCASSPDRVGTDAQYFGPGTRLTVL.